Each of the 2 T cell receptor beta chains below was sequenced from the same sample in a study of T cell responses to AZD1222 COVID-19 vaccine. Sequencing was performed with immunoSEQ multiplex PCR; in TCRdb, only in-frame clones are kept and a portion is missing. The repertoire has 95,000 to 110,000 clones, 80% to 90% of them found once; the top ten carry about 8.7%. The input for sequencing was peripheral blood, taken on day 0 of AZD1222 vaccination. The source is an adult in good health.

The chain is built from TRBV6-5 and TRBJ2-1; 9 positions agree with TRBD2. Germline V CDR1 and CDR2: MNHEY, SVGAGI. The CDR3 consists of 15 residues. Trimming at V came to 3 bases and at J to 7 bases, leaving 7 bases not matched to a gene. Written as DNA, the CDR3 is TGTGCCAGCAGTTATGAAACTAGCGGGTTTAATGAGCAGTTCTTC. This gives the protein CASSYETSGFNEQFF.

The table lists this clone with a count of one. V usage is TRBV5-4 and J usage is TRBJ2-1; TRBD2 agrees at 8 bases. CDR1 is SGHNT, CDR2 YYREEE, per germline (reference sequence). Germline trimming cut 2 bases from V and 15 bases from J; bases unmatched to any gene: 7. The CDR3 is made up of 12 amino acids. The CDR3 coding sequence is TGTGCCAGCAGCTTACAGCGGGAGCCTCGGTTCTTC. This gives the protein CASSLQREPRFF.